These 11 T cell receptor beta chains were all obtained from the same sample, sequenced in a study of cytomegalovirus exposure and HLA in healthy donors. Vbeta (60) and Jbeta (13) primers were used in the PCR. Measured with immunoSEQ multiplex PCR; TCRdb has only the in-frame clones, and not every one. The sample lists roughly 100,000 clones, around 76% occurring once. The specimen sequenced was PBMCs. All receptors come from a man aged 35-49 years in good health and CMV-seropositive.

This rearrangement joins TRBV9 to TRBJ2-7; possibly TRBD2 for D (6 bases). Germline assignment: CDR1 SGDLS and CDR2 YYNGEE. This CDR3 spans 13 amino acids. Trimming stripped 3 bases from V and 4 bases from J, with 11 bases between. The CDR3 here is CASSAGAGYEQYF. DNA of the CDR3: TGTGCCAGCAGCGCCGGAGCGGGTTACGAGCAGTACTTC.

The chain combines TRBV28 with TRBJ2-7; 11 nucleotides line up with TRBD1. The CDR3 contains 15 residues. Germline assignment: CDR1 MDHEN and CDR2 SYDVKM. J was trimmed by 3 bases and V by 3 bases; bases with no gene match: 4. This CDR3 is CASSFGGQGVYEQYF. For the CDR3, the DNA is TGTGCCAGCAGTTTTGGGGGACAGGGGGTCTACGAGCAGTACTTC.

CDR3 amino acids: CASRLFRGSHQPQHF. The CDR3, as DNA: TGTGCCAGCAGGTTATTTCGGGGGTCACATCAGCCCCAGCATTTT. The V and J genes are TRBV6-5 and TRBJ1-5; perhaps TRBD1 as D (5 bases). The germline CDR1 and CDR2 sequences are MNHEY and SVGAGI. The CDR3 spans 15 residues. V was cut by 6 bases and J by 5 bases, with 17 bases left in between.

The V and J genes are TRBV6-5 and TRBJ1-2, with 10 nucleotides matching TRBD1. CDR3 size: 13 residues. Per germline, CDR1 MNHEY and CDR2 SVGAGI. Unmatched junction bases numbered 6, after V lost 6 bases and J lost 8 bases. DNA of the CDR3: TGTGCCAGCAGCCTGACAGGGGGCCACGGCTACACCTTC. Protein sequence: CASSLTGGHGYTF.

This clone was seen just once. The chain uses TRBV19 and TRBJ2-5, with D tentatively TRBD1 (5 bases). The CDR3 length is 12 residues. Trimming took 5 bases from V and 7 from J, leaving 11 bases between them. The germline gives CDR1 LNHDA, CDR2 SQIVND (reference sequence). The CDR3 sequence is CASSAHRGTQYF. The CDR3 region has the DNA TGTGCCAGTAGTGCCCATAGGGGGACCCAGTACTTC.

The chain couples TRBV6-1 to TRBJ2-7, with TRBD2 matching 7 bases. Germline-derived CDR1 and CDR2 are MNHNS and SASEGT. The V and J ends lost 8 bases and 2 bases, in that order; junction bases with no gene match: 6. This CDR3 region has 13 residues. The CDR3 bases are TGTGCCAGCCGTGGTGGGGGGGCCTACGAGCAGTACTTC. Its translation is CASRGGGAYEQYF.

This clone showed up just once. The chain has TRBV5-4 and TRBJ1-2; D call uncertain. Germline V gives CDR1 SGHNT, CDR2 YYREEE (reference sequence). The CDR3 has 15 amino acids. Deletions cut 4 bases from V and 5 bases from J, with 18 bases between. The CDR3 bases are TGTGCCAGCAGCCGGACCACCGACCGGGGATATGGCTACACCTTC. Its translation: CASSRTTDRGYGYTF.

The gene calls are TRBV7-9 and TRBJ2-1; 8 nucleotides line up with TRBD2. Germline CDR1 is SEHNR and CDR2 is FQNEAQ (reference sequence). CDR3 length: 17 amino acids. V lost 2 bases, J lost 0 bases, and 6 bases stayed unmatched. CDR3 sequence reads: CASSLRAGGSSYNEQFF. The CDR3 DNA sequence: TGTGCCAGCAGCTTAAGGGCGGGGGGAAGCTCCTACAATGAGCAGTTCTTC.

To note about this clone: The junction departs from germline at one end; a sequencing error may be responsible. The CDR3 region is CASSSTSAGANVPTF. In DNA, the CDR3 is TGTGCCAGCAGTAGTACCTCAGCTGGGGCCAACGTCCCGACTTTC. This chain joins TRBV6-6 and TRBJ2-6; tentative D call: TRBD1 (5 bases). The CDR3 is 15 amino acids. CDR1 and CDR2 from the germline V gene are MNHNY and SVGAGI (reference sequence).

The chain links TRBV6-5 to TRBJ2-7, with 9 nucleotides matching TRBD2. CDR3 length equals 15 residues. Germline CDR1 and CDR2: MNHEY and SVGAGI. The V and J ends lost 2 bases and 3 bases, in that order; junction bases with no gene match: 5. The CDR3 DNA reads as TGTGCCAGCAGTTACACTTGGCGGGGGGGCTACGAGCAGTACTTC. It yields the protein CASSYTWRGGYEQYF.

The chain couples TRBV9 to TRBJ1-2; D is unclear. V lost 3 bases and J 0 bases, leaving 12 bases between the germline ends. The CDR3 spans 15 residues. The germline V gene encodes CDR1 SGDLS and CDR2 YYNGEE. In DNA form, the CDR3 reads TGTGCCAGCAGCGCGGAGTTCTCAGCTAACTATGGCTACACCTTC. This codes for CASSAEFSANYGYTF. Full variable domain (outside the CDR3, taken from reference TRBV9 and TRBJ1-2): DSGVTQTPKHLITATGQRVTLRCSPRSGDLSVYWYQQSLDQGLQFLIQYYNGEERAKGNILERFSAQQFPDLHSELNLSSLELGDSALYFCASSAEFSANYGYTFGSGTRLTVV.